The table lists the clone carrying this TCR beta chain with a few counts. The data were taken from a study of blood T cell repertoires in COVID-19. Study details: Acute and convalescent COVID-19 specimens originated in the United States, Italy and Spain. Nucleic acid was either cDNA or gDNA, and it came from T cells, B-cell-depleted T cells, or PBMCs.

The repertoire was sequenced with immunoSEQ multiplex PCR; TCRdb's copy has only in-frame clones and lacks some. The data contain 150,000 to 200,000 clones, about 77% of them singletons. The V end lost 1 base, the J end lost 3 bases, and 10 bases lay between the germline ends. CDR1 and CDR2 (germline): LGHNA, YSLEER. This CDR3 is built from 14 residues. The genes are TRBV4-3 and TRBJ2-7; the D gene is possibly TRBD2 (5 bases). The sequence was collected from a woman over 75 with active or convalescent COVID-19. Material: peripheral blood. The CDR3 loop reads CASSQANGLYEQYF. The CDR3, as DNA: TGCGCCAGCAGCCAAGCCAACGGACTCTACGAGCAGTACTTC.